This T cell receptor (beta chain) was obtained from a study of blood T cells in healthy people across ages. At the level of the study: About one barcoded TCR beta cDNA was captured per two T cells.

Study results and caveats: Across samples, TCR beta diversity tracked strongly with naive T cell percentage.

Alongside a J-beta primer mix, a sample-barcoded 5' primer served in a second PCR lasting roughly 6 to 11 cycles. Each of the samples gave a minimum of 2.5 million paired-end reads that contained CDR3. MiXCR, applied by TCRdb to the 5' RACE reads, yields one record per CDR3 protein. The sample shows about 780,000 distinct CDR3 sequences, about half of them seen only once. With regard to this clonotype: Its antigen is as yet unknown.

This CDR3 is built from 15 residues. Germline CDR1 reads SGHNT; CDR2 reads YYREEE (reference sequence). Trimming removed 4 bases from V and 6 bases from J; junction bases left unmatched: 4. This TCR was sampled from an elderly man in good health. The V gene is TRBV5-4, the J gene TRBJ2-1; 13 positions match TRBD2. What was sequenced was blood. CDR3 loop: CASSRTSGSPNEQFF. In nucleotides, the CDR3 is TGTGCCAGCAGCCGGACTAGCGGGAGCCCCAATGAGCAGTTCTTC.